This T cell receptor (beta chain) comes out of a study of PD-L1 blockade in urothelial cancer. Looking at the study overall: Patients' atezolizumab regimen, 1,200 mg intravenously every 3 weeks, began in the mid-2010s. Analyses were performed on blood at 3 weeks after treatment start (the second dose) and at 6 weeks.

TCRdb keeps only in-frame clones here, not all; method: immunoSEQ multiplex PCR. The sample contains fewer than 85,000 clones, approximately 91% of which appear only once. The study's findings and limits: In blood at 3 weeks, tumor-associated clones expanded more among patients with durable benefit.

Details on this clone: Its antigen is as yet unknown.

The V and J ends lost 4 bases and 1 base, in that order; junction bases with no gene match: 10. CDR3 length: 17 residues. Germline CDR1 SGHDT, CDR2 YYEEEE. Time point reported: peripheral blood 6 weeks after treatment start. The sample here was PBMCs, taken around atezolizumab (anti-PD-L1) treatment. The chain couples TRBV5-6 to TRBJ2-3; 9 positions match TRBD2. The receptor was isolated from a man in his fifties or sixties with urothelial cancer. As DNA, the CDR3 is TGTGCCAGCAGCCGACCGTCCCTAGCGGGGCGCACAGATACGCAGTATTTT. Protein sequence: CASSRPSLAGRTDTQYF.